These T cell receptor beta chains were read from a single sample in a study of cytomegalovirus exposure and HLA in healthy donors. Assay used: immunoSEQ multiplex PCR; TCRdb lists only in-frame clones, some missing. The sample holds 160,000 or so clones, about three quarters seen once. The sequenced material came from PBMCs. The receptors here all came from a woman aged 40 to 49 in good health and CMV-seronegative. CDR3s include the opening cysteine and the closing phenylalanine or tryptophan. A D gene is named only where the DNA matches it firmly. Some rows have no size entry. The others give once, few or many, or a class for an expanded clone.

TRBD2	16	TRBV7-2	TRBJ2-3	.	CASSQRLATGTDTQYF	TGTGCCAGCAGCCAAAGACTAGCGACTGGCACAGATACGCAGTATTTT
.	15	TRBV9	TRBJ1-6	.	CASSVTGQPNSPLHF	TGTGCCAGCAGCGTAACGGGACAACCAAATTCACCCCTCCACTTT
TRBD1	13	TRBV11-2	TRBJ2-1	.	CASSLATDRGLFF	TGTGCCAGCAGCTTAGCTACGGACAGGGGCCTGTTCTTC
TRBD2	15	TRBV4-1	TRBJ2-2	.	CASSVRTSRAGELFF	TGCGCCAGCAGCGTCCGGACTAGCCGGGCCGGGGAGCTGTTTTTT
.	15	TRBV6-5	TRBJ1-2	.	CASSYSSGVRNGYTF	TGTGCCAGCAGTTACAGTTCAGGGGTTAGGAATGGCTACACCTTC
TRBD2	15	TRBV9	TRBJ2-4	few	CASSEREGAKNIQYF	TGTGCCAGCAGCGAGAGGGAGGGGGCCAAAAACATTCAGTACTTC
.	12	TRBV7-9	TRBJ2-7	.	CASSTDSYEQYF	TGTGCCAGCAGCACCGACAGCTACGAGCAGTACTTC
TRBD2	13	TRBV6-1	TRBJ2-1	.	CASRLLTGGEQFF	TGTGCCAGCAGGCTACTTACGGGGGGTGAGCAGTTCTTC
TRBD2	13	TRBV18	TRBJ2-7	.	CASSSGGHYEQYF	TGTGCCAGCTCAAGCGGGGGGCACTACGAGCAGTACTTC
TRBD1	14	TRBV5-1	TRBJ2-7	.	CASSSGQGVAEQYF	TGCGCCAGCAGCTCCGGACAGGGGGTCGCCGAGCAGTACTTC
.	14	TRBV27	TRBJ1-2	.	CASSPSGVVGGYTF	TGTGCCAGCAGTCCCTCCGGGGTGGTCGGCGGCTACACCTTC
.	15	TRBV7-9	TRBJ2-5	.	CASSVWDPGLETQYF	TGTGCCAGCAGCGTTTGGGACCCGGGACTAGAGACCCAGTACTTC
TRBD1	16	TRBV18	TRBJ1-5	.	CASSTIRTGGGQPQHF	TGTGCCAGCTCAACGATCCGCACAGGGGGCGGTCAGCCCCAGCATTTT
.	13	TRBV21-1	TRBJ1-1	few	CASPKGRGHKAFF	TGTGCCAGCCCAAAGGGGCGGGGCCACAAAGCTTTCTTT
TRBD1	18	TRBV19	TRBJ2-6	few	CASRPGQGQSSGANVLTF	TGTGCCAGTAGACCGGGACAGGGGCAGAGTTCTGGGGCCAACGTCCTGACTTTC
TRBD2	16	TRBV5-1	TRBJ2-1	.	CASSLERTRSRNEQFF	TGCGCCAGCAGCTTAGAGAGGACTAGATCCCGCAATGAGCAGTTCTTC
TRBD2	17	TRBV18	TRBJ2-3	.	CASSPQISGGAADTQYF	TGTGCCAGCTCACCCCAAATTAGCGGGGGGGCCGCAGATACGCAGTATTTT
.	18	TRBV4-1	TRBJ2-5	.	CASSPGVRMGRGQETQYF	TGCGCCAGCAGCCCAGGGGTTAGGATGGGGCGTGGGCAAGAGACCCAGTACTTC
TRBD2	15	TRBV5-1	TRBJ2-1	.	CASSTGGTVNNEQFF	TGCGCCAGCAGCACGGGGGGGACTGTGAACAATGAGCAGTTCTTC
.	13	TRBV6-1	TRBJ2-1	.	CASSEGRGAEQFF	TGTGCCAGCAGTGAGGGACGGGGGGCGGAGCAGTTCTTC
.	15	TRBV7-6	TRBJ1-1	.	CASSSVGRANTEAFF	TGTGCCAGCAGCTCCGTTGGGAGGGCGAACACTGAAGCTTTCTTT
TRBD1	14	TRBV15	TRBJ1-1	.	CATSRQGANTEAFF	TGTGCCACCAGCAGACAGGGGGCGAACACTGAAGCTTTCTTT
TRBD2	19	TRBV9	TRBJ2-1	.	CASSVRLAGGRSSYNEQFF	TGTGCCAGCAGCGTCCGACTAGCGGGGGGCCGAAGCTCCTACAATGAGCAGTTCTTC
TRBD1	13	TRBV7-2	TRBJ2-5	.	CASSSQGRETQYF	TGTGCCAGCAGCTCACAGGGGAGAGAGACCCAGTACTTC
TRBD1	13	TRBV27	TRBJ2-7	few	CASGDRVAYEQYF	TGTGCCAGCGGGGACAGGGTTGCCTACGAGCAGTACTTC